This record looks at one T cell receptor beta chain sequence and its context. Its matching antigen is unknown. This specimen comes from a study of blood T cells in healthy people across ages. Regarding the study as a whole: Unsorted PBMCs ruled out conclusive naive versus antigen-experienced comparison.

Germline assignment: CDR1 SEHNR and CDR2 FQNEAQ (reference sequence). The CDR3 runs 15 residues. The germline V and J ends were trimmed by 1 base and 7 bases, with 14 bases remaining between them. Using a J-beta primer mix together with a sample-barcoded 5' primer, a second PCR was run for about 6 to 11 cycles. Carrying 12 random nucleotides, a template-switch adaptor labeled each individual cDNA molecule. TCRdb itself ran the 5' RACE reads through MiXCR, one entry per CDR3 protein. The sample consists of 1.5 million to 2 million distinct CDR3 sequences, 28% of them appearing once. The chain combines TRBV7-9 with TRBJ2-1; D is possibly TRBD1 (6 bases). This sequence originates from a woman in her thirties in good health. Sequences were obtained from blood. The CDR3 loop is CASSLDGSGENEQFF. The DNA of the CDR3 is TGTGCCAGCAGCTTAGACGGATCAGGGGAAAATGAGCAGTTCTTC.